The present T cell receptor beta chain was sequenced within a study of blood T cells in healthy people across ages. This clonotype has more than one count but fewer than ten. Primed by a sample-barcoded 5' primer and a J-beta primer mix, a second PCR proceeded for 7 to 11 cycles. TCRdb reanalysed the 5' RACE reads using MiXCR and keeps one entry per CDR3 protein. This table holds about 640,000 distinct CDR3 sequences, 58% found once. The CDR3 is 16 residues long. Per the germline V gene, CDR1 is DFQATT and CDR2 is SNEGSKA (reference sequence). V dropped 1 base and J dropped 4 bases, with 17 bases sitting between them.

The V and J genes are TRBV20-1 and TRBJ1-3, with TRBD1 as a possible D gene (6 bases). The sequencing input was blood. The receptor was derived from a man in his 60s in good health. The CDR3 region has the DNA TGCAGTGCTAGAGTGGCAAACAGGGCGTCAGGAAACACCATATATTTT. It encodes CSARVANRASGNTIYF.